The 32 T cell receptor beta chains listed next were all sequenced from one sample in a study of cytomegalovirus exposure and HLA in healthy donors. Generated by immunoSEQ multiplex PCR, the TCRdb table keeps only in-frame clones and is missing some. The sample has 260,000 or so clones, roughly 88% seen once. Input material: PBMCs. The receptors stem from a woman aged 18 to 35 in good health and CMV-seronegative.

This chain uses TRBV9 with TRBJ2-2, with D possibly TRBD1 on 6 matching bases. V was pared by 6 bases and J by 1 base, with 13 bases between. The V gene's germline CDR1 is SGDLS and CDR2 YYNGEE. There are 15 residues in the CDR3. In nucleotides, the CDR3 is TGTGCCAGCACCCCGGGACAATTGAACACCGGGGAGCTGTTTTTT. Its translation: CASTPGQLNTGELFF.

The V and J genes are TRBV18 and TRBJ1-6; possibly TRBD1 for D (6 bases). There are 16 residues in the CDR3. Germline CDR1 KGHSH, CDR2 LQKENI. V was shortened by 2 bases and J by 9 bases, with 17 bases between the two germline ends. The CDR3 sequence is CASSPTAGVVGSPLHF. CDR3 coding DNA: TGTGCCAGCTCACCAACGGCAGGGGTAGTAGGTTCACCCCTCCACTTT. The full variable domain, with the rest looked up from reference TRBV18 and TRBJ1-6, is NAGVMQNPRHLVRRRGQEARLRCSPMKGHSHVYWYRQLPEEGLKFMVYLQKENIIDESGMPKERFSAEFPKEGPSILRIQQVVRGDSAAYFCASSPTAGVVGSPLHFGNGTRLTVT.

The V call is TRBV4-3, the J call TRBJ2-1; 8 nucleotides line up with TRBD2. The CDR3 spans 17 residues. Per germline, CDR1 LGHNA and CDR2 YSLEER. V lost 0 bases and J lost 7; bases outside the gene matches: 11. CDR3 in DNA: TGCGCCAGCAGCCAAGAGGCCCCAGCGGGAGCAGTAAATGAGCAGTTCTTC. Amino acid sequence: CASSQEAPAGAVNEQFF.

V gene TRBV10-2 combines with J gene TRBJ1-6; possible D gene TRBD1, 6 bases. This CDR3 comprises 16 residues. The V and J ends lost 6 bases and 5 bases respectively, with 17 bases between them. Germline CDR1 WSHSY, CDR2 SAAADI. The DNA for the CDR3 is TGCGCCAGCAGATCTCAAGGGGGGGCAGATAATTCACCCCTCCACTTT. It translates to CASRSQGGADNSPLHF.

This chain joins TRBV18 and TRBJ2-7, with D tentatively TRBD1 (6 bases). Per the germline V gene, CDR1 is KGHSH and CDR2 is LQKENI. V lost 3 bases to trimming and J lost 3 bases, with 9 bases between them. The CDR3 runs to 13 residues. The CDR3 nucleotides read TGTGCCAGCTCACCTAAAGGGGGCTACGAGCAGTACTTC. Translated, it gives CASSPKGGYEQYF.

The chain has TRBV15 and TRBJ2-5; D perhaps matches TRBD1 (6 bases). This CDR3 comprises 14 residues. V dropped 1 base and J dropped 2 bases, with 8 bases sitting between them. From germline, CDR1 is LNHNV and CDR2 YYDKDF (reference sequence). This chain's CDR3 is CATSRVTGQETQYF. The CDR3 nucleotides read TGTGCCACCAGCAGAGTCACAGGGCAAGAGACCCAGTACTTC.

Notes on this clone: Other DNA sequences within the sample encode an identical CDR3. The V and J genes are TRBV5-1 and TRBJ1-1; D is uncertain. The CDR3 runs 13 residues. Germline assignment: CDR1 SGHRS and CDR2 YFSETQ. Trimming stripped 2 bases from V and 1 base from J, with 6 bases between. CDR3 region: CASSFAENTEAFF. CDR3 nucleotides: TGCGCCAGCAGCTTCGCAGAGAACACTGAAGCTTTCTTT.

The chain uses TRBV7-2 and TRBJ1-2; D is unclear. V shed 0 bases and J shed 7 bases, with 9 bases lying between them. Germline V lookup: CDR1 SGHTA, CDR2 FQGNSA. The CDR3 is 13 amino acids. The CDR3 DNA reads as TGTGCCAGCAGCTTAGCCGGCTCGGGTGGCTACACCTTC. Its translation: CASSLAGSGGYTF. Looking up the rest from reference TRBV7-2 and TRBJ1-2 gives the full variable domain: GAGVSQSPSNKVTEKGKDVELRCDPISGHTALYWYRQSLGQGLEFLIYFQGNSAPDKSGLPSDRFSAERTGGSVSTLTIQRTQQEDSAVYLCASSLAGSGGYTFGSGTRLTVV.

The rearrangement joins TRBV4-3 to TRBJ2-3, with 7 bases lining up with TRBD2. V gave up 3 bases and J gave up 1 base; unmatched junction bases: 4. The germline V gene encodes CDR1 LGHNA and CDR2 YSLEER. This CDR3 contains 15 residues. The CDR3 DNA sequence: TGCGCCAGCAGCCAGTGGGCGGGAGGCACAGATACGCAGTATTTT. Translation gives CASSQWAGGTDTQYF.

This clone was seen a few times. The chain has TRBV2 and TRBJ1-5, with TRBD1 matching over 9 bases. V gave up 7 bases and J gave up 6 bases; unmatched junction bases: 10. The CDR3 contains 15 residues. Germline CDR1 SNHLY, CDR2 FYNNEI. The CDR3 here is CASTKGGTGIQPQHF. CDR3 coding DNA: TGTGCCAGCACCAAAGGGGGGACAGGGATTCAGCCCCAGCATTTT.

The chain uses TRBV5-4 and TRBJ2-7; 7 nucleotides match TRBD2. The J segment lost 2 bases and the V segment lost 1 base, leaving 6 bases of the junction unmatched. The germline V gene encodes CDR1 SGHNT and CDR2 YYREEE (reference sequence). The CDR3 spans 15 residues. The CDR3 bases are TGTGCCAGCAGCTTGCATAGCGGGCCGGCCTACGAGCAGTACTTC. This encodes CASSLHSGPAYEQYF. The whole variable domain, remainder taken from reference TRBV5-4 and TRBJ2-7, is ETGVTQSPTHLIKTRGQQVTLRCSSQSGHNTVSWYQQALGQGPQFIFQYYREEENGRGNFPPRFSGLQFPNYSSELNVNALELDDSALYLCASSLHSGPAYEQYFGPGTRLTVT.

This chain joins TRBV14 and TRBJ2-7; tentatively, D is TRBD2 (6 bases). Germline CDR1 reads SGHDN; CDR2 reads FVKESK. The CDR3 covers 14 residues. V was cut by 1 base and J by 6 bases, with 13 bases left in between. This CDR3 reads CASSQVAGYGEQYF. The CDR3 DNA reads as TGTGCCAGCAGCCAAGTGGCGGGGTACGGCGAGCAGTACTTC.

The V and J genes are TRBV12-5 and TRBJ2-7; D gene unclear. Trimming pared 8 bases from V and 3 bases from J, leaving 2 bases between. There are 9 residues in the CDR3. Germline V gene sequence: CDR1 LGHNT, CDR2 FRNRAP. CDR3: CASRYEQYF. CDR3 DNA sequence: TGTGCTAGTCGCTACGAGCAGTACTTC. Based on the CDR3 plus reference TRBV12-5 and TRBJ2-7, the full variable domain is DARVTQTPRHKVTEMGQEVTMRCQPILGHNTVFWYRQTMMQGLELLAYFRNRAPLDDSGMPKDRFSAEMPDATLATLKIQPSEPRDSAVYFCASRYEQYFGPGTRLTVT.

V and J are TRBV14 and TRBJ2-3; 10 bases line up with TRBD2. J lost 0 bases, V lost 1 base, and 13 bases had no gene match. Germline V gene sequence: CDR1 SGHDN, CDR2 FVKESK. This CDR3 has 20 amino acids. CDR3 nucleotides: TGTGCCAGCAGCCAAGGTGTTAGCGGGAGGCGACCCCGCAGCACAGATACGCAGTATTTT. This translates into CASSQGVSGRRPRSTDTQYF. Supplemented by reference TRBV14 and TRBJ2-3, the full variable domain reads EAGVTQFPSHSVIEKGQTVTLRCDPISGHDNLYWYRRVMGKEIKFLLHFVKESKQDESGMPNNRFLAERTGGTYSTLKVQPAELEDSGVYFCASSQGVSGRRPRSTDTQYFGPGTRLTVL.

The V gene is TRBV5-5, the J gene TRBJ1-5; no clear D gene. This CDR3 spans 15 amino acids. From germline, CDR1 is SGHKS and CDR2 YYEKEE (reference sequence). Trimming removed 2 bases from V and 3 bases from J, with 12 bases in between. CDR3 nucleotide sequence: TGTGCCAGCAGCTTCTCCCCGGGGAACAATCAGCCCCAGCATTTT. Protein sequence: CASSFSPGNNQPQHF.

This sequence joins TRBV29-1 and TRBJ1-2; D may be TRBD1 (5 bases). CDR3 length: 15 residues. Between the trimmed V and J ends, which lost 2 bases and 0 bases, there was a span of 13 bases. Germline CDR1 SQVTM, CDR2 ANQGSEA. The CDR3 loop reads CSVEWPGSSNYGYTF. In DNA form, the CDR3 reads TGCAGCGTTGAATGGCCAGGGTCATCTAACTATGGCTACACCTTC. Variable domain in full (rest from reference TRBV29-1 and TRBJ1-2): SAVISQKPSRDICQRGTSLTIQCQVDSQVTMMFWYRQQPGQSLTLIATANQGSEATYESGFVIDKFPISRPNLTFSTLTVSNMSPEDSSIYLCSVEWPGSSNYGYTFGSGTRLTVV.

This chain links TRBV6-1 with TRBJ1-1; the D gene is possibly TRBD1 (5 bases). Germline-derived CDR1 and CDR2 are MNHNS and SASEGT. The ends were cut back, 6 bases at V and 6 bases at J, with 14 bases in the middle. The CDR3 is 13 residues long. CDR3 in DNA: TGTGCCAGCAGCTGGGACTGGGGGGCTGAAGCTTTCTTT. As protein: CASSWDWGAEAFF.

J is TRBJ2-1 and V is TRBV9; TRBD2 is a possible D gene (6 bases). V lost 4 bases, J lost 10 bases, and 15 bases lay in between. CDR3 length: 13 amino acids. Looked up from germline, CDR1 is SGDLS and CDR2 is YYNGEE. CDR3 bases: TGTGCCAGCAGCACACGGGACTCGTGGGAGCAGTTCTTC. Translation: CASSTRDSWEQFF.

V is TRBV29-1 and J is TRBJ2-7; D is unresolved. There are 12 residues in the CDR3. V was clipped by 4 bases and J by 2 bases, with 9 bases between them. Germline loops: CDR1 SQVTM, CDR2 ANQGSEA. The CDR3 loop is CSVGYSTYEQYF. The CDR3 DNA reads as TGCAGCGTTGGGTACAGCACCTACGAGCAGTACTTC.

The chain employs TRBV7-6 and TRBJ2-1; TRBD2 aligns across 12 bases. CDR3 length: 15 amino acids. J lost 8 bases, V lost 0 bases, and 2 bases had no gene match. Germline V lookup: CDR1 SGHVS, CDR2 FNYEAQ. Written as DNA, the CDR3 is TGTGCCAGCAGCTTAGCGACTAGCGGGAGTTATGAGCAGTTCTTC. As protein: CASSLATSGSYEQFF.

This clone occurred once. This rearrangement joins TRBV29-1 to TRBJ1-3; a weak D match, TRBD1 (5 bases). Between the trimmed V and J ends, which lost 7 bases and 2 bases, there was a span of 12 bases. The CDR3 runs to 13 residues. Germline V gene data show CDR1 as SQVTM and CDR2 as ANQGSEA. CDR3 bases: TGCAGCGGTCGGGGGGGAGCTGGAAACACCATATATTTT. Protein sequence: CSGRGGAGNTIYF.

The CDR3 spells CASRDRDHSSQPQHF. Here the CDR3 DNA reads TGTGCCAGCAGAGACAGGGATCACAGTTCCCAGCCCCAGCATTTT. The V call is TRBV2, the J call TRBJ1-5, with TRBD1 identical over 7 bases. J gave up 7 bases and V 6 bases, and 12 bases lay outside the gene matches. Looked up from germline, CDR1 is SNHLY and CDR2 is FYNNEI. The CDR3 covers 15 residues.

The gene calls are TRBV27 and TRBJ2-7; 9 bases line up with TRBD2. CDR3 size: 15 residues. Germline values: CDR1 MNHEY, CDR2 SMNVEV (reference sequence). V lost 1 base, J lost 2 bases, and 3 bases stayed unmatched. For the CDR3, the DNA is TGTGCCAGCAGTTTATATGCGGGAGGGCCCTACGAGCAGTACTTC. Protein product: CASSLYAGGPYEQYF.

The rearrangement links TRBV7-8 to TRBJ2-3; 7 bases line up with TRBD2. Per germline, CDR1 SGHVS and CDR2 FQNEAQ. This CDR3 spans 15 amino acids. V gave up 3 bases and J gave up 4 bases; unmatched junction bases: 7. The CDR3 DNA follows: TGTGCCAGCAGCTTGGGAGCGGGAAAAGCAGATACGCAGTATTTT. It codes for CASSLGAGKADTQYF.

On this clone: Other nucleotide sequences from this sample produce the same CDR3. This rearrangement joins TRBV7-2 to TRBJ1-5; D possibly corresponds to TRBD1 (5 bases). The CDR3 length is 13 residues. V gave up 4 bases and J gave up 3 bases, with 7 bases separating them. Germline CDR1 SGHTA, CDR2 FQGNSA. The CDR3 is CASSSGVNQPQHF. In nucleotides, the CDR3 is TGTGCCAGCAGCTCGGGGGTCAATCAGCCCCAGCATTTT. Full variable domain (missing parts from reference TRBV7-2 and TRBJ1-5): GAGVSQSPSNKVTEKGKDVELRCDPISGHTALYWYRQSLGQGLEFLIYFQGNSAPDKSGLPSDRFSAERTGGSVSTLTIQRTQQEDSAVYLCASSSGVNQPQHFGDGTRLSIL.

CDR3: CASSLGAGTGNTGELFF. CDR3 nucleotides: TGTGCCAGCAGCTTAGGCGCCGGGACAGGGAACACCGGGGAGCTGTTTTTT. The chain employs TRBV11-2 and TRBJ2-2; 8 bases map to TRBD1. The CDR3 runs to 17 residues. Germline V gives CDR1 SGHAT, CDR2 FQNNGV. With V trimmed by 1 base and J by 1 base, 5 bases remained unmatched. Full variable domain (remainder filled in from reference TRBV11-2 and TRBJ2-2): EAGVAQSPRYKIIEKRQSVAFWCNPISGHATLYWYQQILGQGPKLLIQFQNNGVVDDSQLPKDRFSAERLKGVDSTLKIQPAKLEDSAVYLCASSLGAGTGNTGELFFGEGSRLTVL.

A few counts support this clone. V is TRBV2 and J is TRBJ2-1; 8 nucleotides agree with TRBD1. In germline, CDR1 is SNHLY, CDR2 FYNNEI. V dropped 6 bases and J dropped 6; count of bases not matched to a gene: 10. This CDR3 region has 15 residues. CDR3 DNA sequence: TGTGCCAGCAGAGCTCGACAGGGGATGTTCAATGAGCAGTTCTTC. Protein sequence: CASRARQGMFNEQFF.

V and J are TRBV5-1 and TRBJ1-2, with TRBD1 matching 12 bases. Trimming at V came to 3 bases and at J to 6 bases, leaving 3 bases not matched to a gene. Germline lookup yields CDR1 SGHRS and CDR2 YFSETQ. This CDR3 is built from 14 residues. The CDR3 DNA reads TGCGCCAGCAGCTCGGGACAGGGGGCGCATGGCTACACCTTC. As protein: CASSSGQGAHGYTF. Variable domain in full (rest from reference TRBV5-1 and TRBJ1-2): KAGVTQTPRYLIKTRGQQVTLSCSPISGHRSVSWYQQTPGQGLQFLFEYFSETQRNKGNFPGRFSGRQFSNSRSEMNVSTLELGDSALYLCASSSGQGAHGYTFGSGTRLTVV.

The chain uses TRBV6-5 and TRBJ2-3; tentative D call: TRBD1 (6 bases). CDR3 length: 16 residues. In germline, CDR1 is MNHEY, CDR2 SVGAGI. Deletions cut 7 bases from V and 2 bases from J, with 19 bases between. The DNA of the CDR3 is TGTGCCAGCACATACTCGGGACACCTCCTCACAGATACGCAGTATTTT. It translates to CASTYSGHLLTDTQYF.

This chain links TRBV25-1 with TRBJ1-4, with a possible D match to TRBD1 (5 bases). Germline CDR1 is MGHDK and CDR2 is SYGVNS. The CDR3 is 15 amino acids. Trimming took 2 bases from V and 3 from J, leaving 10 bases between them. CDR3 sequence: CASSERRGANEKLFF. Written as DNA, the CDR3 is TGTGCCAGCAGTGAACGACGGGGGGCTAATGAAAAACTGTTTTTT.

This clone was observed once. The chain has TRBV28 and TRBJ2-6, with D uncertain. Trimming shortened V by 11 bases and J by 0 bases, and 8 bases separated the two germline ends. CDR1 and CDR2 from the germline V gene are MDHEN and SYDVKM. The CDR3 has 13 amino acids. The CDR3 loop reads CASRLSGANVLTF. CDR3 coding DNA: TGTGCCTCTAGACTCTCTGGGGCCAACGTCCTGACTTTC. The whole variable domain, remainder taken from reference TRBV28 and TRBJ2-6, is DVKVTQSSRYLVKRTGEKVFLECVQDMDHENMFWYRQDPGLGLRLIYFSYDVKMKEKGDIPEGYSVSREKKERFSLILESASTNQTSMYLCASRLSGANVLTFGAGSRLTVL.

The CDR3 DNA reads as TGTGCCAGCAGCTTAGATTCGACAGGGGCCGGGGAGCTGTTTTTT. The encoded protein is CASSLDSTGAGELFF. The chain recombines TRBV11-2 with TRBJ2-2, with TRBD1 matching 8 bases. The J segment lost 6 bases and the V segment lost 0 bases, leaving 3 bases of the junction unmatched. CDR3 size: 15 residues. Germline V gives CDR1 SGHAT, CDR2 FQNNGV. The whole variable domain, remainder taken from reference TRBV11-2 and TRBJ2-2, is EAGVAQSPRYKIIEKRQSVAFWCNPISGHATLYWYQQILGQGPKLLIQFQNNGVVDDSQLPKDRFSAERLKGVDSTLKIQPAKLEDSAVYLCASSLDSTGAGELFFGEGSRLTVL.